This T cell receptor beta chain was identified in a study of blood T cell repertoires in COVID-19. About the study: Acute-phase and convalescent COVID-19 samples originated in the United States, Italy and Spain.

Per the original data handling: Amplification from reference gene primers served as the basis for estimated nucleated cell counts. Clones were read by immunoSEQ multiplex PCR, and TCRdb kept only the in-frame ones, dropping some. V and J calls and clone size are given by that table; D and trimming were obtained from the DNA. The sample carries over 150,000 clones, around nine tenths recorded once. Trimming pared 1 base from V and 4 bases from J, leaving 14 bases between. CDR1 is MNHNS, CDR2 SASEGT, per germline. This CDR3 comprises 16 residues. Enrollment of patients from Seattle took place during active infection, with longitudinal follow-up.

The V and J genes are TRBV6-1 and TRBJ1-5; the D is unclear. Material for sequencing was peripheral blood. This clonotype was obtained from a man in his fifties with COVID-19, enrolled during active disease. CDR3 nucleotides: TGTGCCAGCAGTGAAGTAGGCGGGCGCGGAAATCAGCCCCAGCATTTT. Encoded protein: CASSEVGGRGNQPQHF.